This T cell receptor (beta chain) was captured by sequencing in a study of T cell responses to AZD1222 COVID-19 vaccine. Findings of the study overall: Spike-specific TCR breadth rose after two AZD1222 doses, and depth rose as well. Spike was spanned by vaccine-associated CD4 TCRs, which were dominant at 160-218 and 743-854.

TCRdb's copy holds only in-frame clones and misses some; the assay was immunoSEQ multiplex PCR. The sample shows about 140,000 clones, approximately 93% of them seen only once. V gave up 1 base and J gave up 3 bases, with 6 bases separating them. The CDR3 is 14 amino acids. Germline CDR1 is KGHDR and CDR2 is SFDVKD. Worth noting for this clone: What it binds is not known.

The rearrangement joins TRBV24-1 to TRBJ1-5; no clear D. The sequencing used peripheral blood, collected on day 0 of MenACWY control vaccination. The TCR comes from an adult in good health. The CDR3 DNA reads as TGTGCCACCAGTGATTTCGGGGACAATCAGCCCCAGCATTTT. It yields the protein CATSDFGDNQPQHF.